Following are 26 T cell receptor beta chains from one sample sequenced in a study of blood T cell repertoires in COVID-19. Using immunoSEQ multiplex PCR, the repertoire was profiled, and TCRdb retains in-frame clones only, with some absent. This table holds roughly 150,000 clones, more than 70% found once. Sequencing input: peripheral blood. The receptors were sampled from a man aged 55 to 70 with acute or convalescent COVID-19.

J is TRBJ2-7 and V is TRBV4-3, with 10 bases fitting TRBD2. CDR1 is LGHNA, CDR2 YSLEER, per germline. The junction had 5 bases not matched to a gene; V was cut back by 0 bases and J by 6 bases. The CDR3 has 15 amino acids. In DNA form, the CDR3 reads TGCGCCAGCAGCCAAGATAAGCGGGGGGGCCCCGAGCAGTACTTC. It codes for CASSQDKRGGPEQYF.

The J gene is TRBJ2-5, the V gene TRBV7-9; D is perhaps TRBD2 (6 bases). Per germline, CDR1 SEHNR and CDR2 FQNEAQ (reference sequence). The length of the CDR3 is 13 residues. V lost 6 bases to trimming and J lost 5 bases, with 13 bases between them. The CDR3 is CASRPAGGETQYF. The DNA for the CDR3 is TGTGCCAGCAGGCCAGCTGGGGGGGAGACCCAGTACTTC.

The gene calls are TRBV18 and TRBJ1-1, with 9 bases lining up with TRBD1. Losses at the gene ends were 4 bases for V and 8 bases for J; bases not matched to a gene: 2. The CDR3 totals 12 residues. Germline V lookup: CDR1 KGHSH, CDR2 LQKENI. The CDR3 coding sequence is TGTGCCAGCTCACTCGGGACAGGGGAAGCTTTCTTT. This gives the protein CASSLGTGEAFF.

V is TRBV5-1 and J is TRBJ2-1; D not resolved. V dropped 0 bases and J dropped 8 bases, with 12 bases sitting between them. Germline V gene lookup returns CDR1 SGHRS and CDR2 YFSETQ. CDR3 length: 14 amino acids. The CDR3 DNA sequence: TGCGCCAGCAGCTTGGGCCTGCAGATGTATGAGCAGTTCTTC. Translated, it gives CASSLGLQMYEQFF.

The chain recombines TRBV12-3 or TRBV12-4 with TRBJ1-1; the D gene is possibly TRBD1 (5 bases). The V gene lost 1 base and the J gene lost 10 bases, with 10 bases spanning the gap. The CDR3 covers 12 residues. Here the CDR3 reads CASSLGQLRAFF. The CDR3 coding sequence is TGTGCCAGCAGTTTAGGACAGTTAAGAGCTTTCTTT.

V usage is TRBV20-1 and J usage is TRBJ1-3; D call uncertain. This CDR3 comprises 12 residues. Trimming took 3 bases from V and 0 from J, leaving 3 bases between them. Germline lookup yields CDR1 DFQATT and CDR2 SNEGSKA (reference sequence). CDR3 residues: CSASLSGNTIYF. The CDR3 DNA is TGCAGTGCTAGTCTCTCTGGAAACACCATATATTTT.

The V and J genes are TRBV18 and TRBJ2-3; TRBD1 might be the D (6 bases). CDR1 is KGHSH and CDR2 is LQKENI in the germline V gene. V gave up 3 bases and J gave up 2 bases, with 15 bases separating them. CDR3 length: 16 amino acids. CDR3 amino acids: CASSPIQGFTTDTQYF. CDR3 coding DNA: TGTGCCAGCTCACCGATACAGGGTTTTACCACAGATACGCAGTATTTT.

The CDR3 DNA follows: TGCGCCAGCAGCTCCGGGACAGGCAATCAGCCCCAGCATTTT. Translated: CASSSGTGNQPQHF. V usage is TRBV5-1 and J usage is TRBJ1-5; 7 positions match TRBD1. CDR3 size: 14 residues. V lost 3 bases to trimming and J lost 2 bases; unmatched junction nucleotides: 2. Per germline, CDR1 SGHRS and CDR2 YFSETQ.

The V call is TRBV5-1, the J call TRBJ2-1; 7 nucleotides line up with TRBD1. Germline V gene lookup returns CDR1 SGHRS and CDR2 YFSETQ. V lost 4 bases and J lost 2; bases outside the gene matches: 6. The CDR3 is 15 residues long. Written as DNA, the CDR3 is TGCGCCAGCAGCGCACAGGGGCCTGCCTACAATGAGCAGTTCTTC. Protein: CASSAQGPAYNEQFF.

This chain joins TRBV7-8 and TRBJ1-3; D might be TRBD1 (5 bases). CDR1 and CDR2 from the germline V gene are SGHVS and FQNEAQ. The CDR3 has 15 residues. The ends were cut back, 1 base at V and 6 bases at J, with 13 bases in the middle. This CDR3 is CASSLVAGSSNTIYF. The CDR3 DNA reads TGTGCCAGCAGCTTAGTTGCAGGGTCGTCAAACACCATATATTTT.

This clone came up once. CDR3 sequence reads: CASSSPGSMNQPQHF. In DNA form, the CDR3 reads TGTGCCAGCAGCTCCCCCGGGAGTATGAATCAGCCCCAGCATTTT. The V and J genes are TRBV7-2 and TRBJ1-5; no clear D gene. Trimming stripped 4 bases from V and 4 bases from J, with 14 bases between. Germline assignment: CDR1 SGHTA and CDR2 FQGNSA. CDR3 length: 15 amino acids.

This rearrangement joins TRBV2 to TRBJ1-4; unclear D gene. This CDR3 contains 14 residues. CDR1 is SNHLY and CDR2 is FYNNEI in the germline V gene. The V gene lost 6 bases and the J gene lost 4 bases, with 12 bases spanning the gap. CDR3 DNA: TGTGCCAGCAGGGGCCGGCAGCATAATGAAAAACTGTTTTTT. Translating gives CASRGRQHNEKLFF.

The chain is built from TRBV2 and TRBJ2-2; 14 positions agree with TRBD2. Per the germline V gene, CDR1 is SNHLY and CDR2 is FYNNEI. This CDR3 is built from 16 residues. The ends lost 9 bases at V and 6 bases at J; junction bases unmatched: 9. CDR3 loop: CASKRQGLAGAGELFF. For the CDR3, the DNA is TGTGCCAGTAAAAGACAGGGACTAGCGGGGGCCGGGGAGCTGTTTTTT.

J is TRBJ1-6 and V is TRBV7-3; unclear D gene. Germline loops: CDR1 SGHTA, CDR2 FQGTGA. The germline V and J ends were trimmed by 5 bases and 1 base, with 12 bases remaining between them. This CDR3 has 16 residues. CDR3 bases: TGTGCCAGCAGCAAGGGAGTGGGATCCTATAATTCACCCCTCCACTTT. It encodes CASSKGVGSYNSPLHF.

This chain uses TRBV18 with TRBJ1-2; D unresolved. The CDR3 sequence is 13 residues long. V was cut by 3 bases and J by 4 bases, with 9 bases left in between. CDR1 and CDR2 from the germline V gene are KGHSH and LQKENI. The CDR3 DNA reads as TGTGCCAGCTCACCGGTCCGGTTCTATGGCTACACCTTC. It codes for CASSPVRFYGYTF.

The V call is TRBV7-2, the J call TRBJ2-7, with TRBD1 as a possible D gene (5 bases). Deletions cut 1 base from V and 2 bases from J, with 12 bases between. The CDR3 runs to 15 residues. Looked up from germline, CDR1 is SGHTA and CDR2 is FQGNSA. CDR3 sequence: CASSLGRQGTYEQYF. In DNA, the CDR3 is TGTGCCAGCAGCTTAGGGCGGCAGGGCACCTACGAGCAGTACTTC.

In DNA form, the CDR3 reads TGCGCCAGCAGCCGTCCCGCGGCCACAGATACGCAGTATTTT. This translates into CASSRPAATDTQYF. The chain recombines TRBV4-3 with TRBJ2-3; D ambiguous. CDR3 size: 14 residues. Germline V gene sequence: CDR1 LGHNA, CDR2 YSLEER. The V gene lost 4 bases and the J gene lost 2 bases, with 10 bases spanning the gap.

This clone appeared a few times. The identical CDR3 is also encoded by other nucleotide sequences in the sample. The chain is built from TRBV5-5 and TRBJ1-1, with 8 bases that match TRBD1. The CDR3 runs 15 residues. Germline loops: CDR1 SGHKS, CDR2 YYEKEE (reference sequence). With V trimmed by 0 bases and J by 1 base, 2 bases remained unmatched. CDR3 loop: CASSLDGTGNTEAFF. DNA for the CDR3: TGTGCCAGCAGCTTGGACGGGACAGGGAACACTGAAGCTTTCTTT.

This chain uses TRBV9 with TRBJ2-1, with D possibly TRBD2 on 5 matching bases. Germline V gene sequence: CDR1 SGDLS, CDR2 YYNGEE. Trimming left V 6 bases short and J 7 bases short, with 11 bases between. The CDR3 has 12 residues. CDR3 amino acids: CASTGLGNEQFF. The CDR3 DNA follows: TGTGCCAGCACCGGACTGGGAAATGAGCAGTTCTTC.

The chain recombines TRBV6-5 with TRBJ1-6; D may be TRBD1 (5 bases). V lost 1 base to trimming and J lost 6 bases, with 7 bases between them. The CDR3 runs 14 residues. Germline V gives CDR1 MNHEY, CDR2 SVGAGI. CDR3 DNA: TGTGCCAGCAGTTACTTGACAGTTAATTCACCCCTCCACTTT. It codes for CASSYLTVNSPLHF.

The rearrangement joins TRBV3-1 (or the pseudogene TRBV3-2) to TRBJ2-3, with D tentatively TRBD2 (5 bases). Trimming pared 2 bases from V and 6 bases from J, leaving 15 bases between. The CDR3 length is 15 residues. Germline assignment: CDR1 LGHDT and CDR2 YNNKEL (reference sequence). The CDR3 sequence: CASSQSGDGRDTQYF. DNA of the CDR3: TGTGCCAGCAGCCAATCCGGGGATGGTAGGGATACGCAGTATTTT.

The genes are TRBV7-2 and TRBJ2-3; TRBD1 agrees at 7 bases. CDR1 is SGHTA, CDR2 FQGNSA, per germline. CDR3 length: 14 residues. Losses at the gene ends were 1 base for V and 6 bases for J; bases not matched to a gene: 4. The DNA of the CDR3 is TGTGCCAGCAGCTTAGACAGGGGTGGGGATACGCAGTATTTT. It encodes CASSLDRGGDTQYF. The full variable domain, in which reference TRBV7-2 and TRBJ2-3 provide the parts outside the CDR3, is GAGVSQSPSNKVTEKGKDVELRCDPISGHTALYWYRQSLGQGLEFLIYFQGNSAPDKSGLPSDRFSAERTGGSVSTLTIQRTQQEDSAVYLCASSLDRGGDTQYFGPGTRLTVL.

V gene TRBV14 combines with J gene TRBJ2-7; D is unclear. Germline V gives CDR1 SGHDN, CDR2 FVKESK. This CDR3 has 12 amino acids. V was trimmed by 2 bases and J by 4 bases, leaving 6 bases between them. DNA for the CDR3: TGTGCCAGCAGCCAACAATTGTACGAGCAGTACTTC. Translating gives CASSQQLYEQYF.

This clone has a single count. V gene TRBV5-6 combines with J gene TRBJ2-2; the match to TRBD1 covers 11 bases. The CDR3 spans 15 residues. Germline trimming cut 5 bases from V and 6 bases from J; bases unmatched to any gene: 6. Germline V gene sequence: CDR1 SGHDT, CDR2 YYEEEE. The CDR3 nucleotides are TGTGCCAGCAGGGACAGGGGGCGCTGGGCCGGGGAGCTGTTTTTT. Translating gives CASRDRGRWAGELFF. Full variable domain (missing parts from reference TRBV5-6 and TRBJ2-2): DAGVTQSPTHLIKTRGQQVTLRCSPKSGHDTVSWYQQALGQGPQFIFQYYEEEERQRGNFPDRFSGHQFPNYSSELNVNALLLGDSALYLCASRDRGRWAGELFFGEGSRLTVL.

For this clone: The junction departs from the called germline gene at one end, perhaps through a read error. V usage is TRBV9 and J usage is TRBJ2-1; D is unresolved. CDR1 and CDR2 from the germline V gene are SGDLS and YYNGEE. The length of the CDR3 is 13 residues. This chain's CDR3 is CASSVYYGASVLF. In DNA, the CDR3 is TGTGCCAGCAGCGTATACTACGGAGCCAGCGTCCTCTTC.

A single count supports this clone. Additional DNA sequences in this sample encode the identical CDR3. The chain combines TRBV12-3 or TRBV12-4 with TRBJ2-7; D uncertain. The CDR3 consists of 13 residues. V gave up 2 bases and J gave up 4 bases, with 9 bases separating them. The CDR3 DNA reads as TGTGCCAGCAGTTTAAACAGTAATTACGAGCAGTACTTC. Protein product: CASSLNSNYEQYF.